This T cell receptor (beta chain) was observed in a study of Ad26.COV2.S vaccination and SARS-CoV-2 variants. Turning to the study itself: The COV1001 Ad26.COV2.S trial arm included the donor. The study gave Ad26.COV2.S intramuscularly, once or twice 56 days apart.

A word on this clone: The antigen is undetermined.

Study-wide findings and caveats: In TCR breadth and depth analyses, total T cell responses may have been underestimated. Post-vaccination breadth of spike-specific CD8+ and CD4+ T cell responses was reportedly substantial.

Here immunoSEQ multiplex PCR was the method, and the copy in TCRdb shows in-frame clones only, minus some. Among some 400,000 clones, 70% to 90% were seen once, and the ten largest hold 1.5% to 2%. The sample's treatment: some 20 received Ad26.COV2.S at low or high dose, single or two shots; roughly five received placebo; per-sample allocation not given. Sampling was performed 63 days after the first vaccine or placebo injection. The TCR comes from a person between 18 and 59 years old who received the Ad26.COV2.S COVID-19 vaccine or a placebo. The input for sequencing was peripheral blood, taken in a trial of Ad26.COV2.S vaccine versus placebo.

The CDR3 protein is CSFRQVRGDTEAFF. In DNA, the CDR3 is TGCAGTTTTAGACAGGTCCGAGGGGACACTGAAGCTTTCTTT. The chain joins TRBV29-1 to TRBJ1-1; tentatively, D is TRBD1 (6 bases). Germline loops: CDR1 SQVTM, CDR2 ANQGSEA. The CDR3 extends over 14 amino acids.